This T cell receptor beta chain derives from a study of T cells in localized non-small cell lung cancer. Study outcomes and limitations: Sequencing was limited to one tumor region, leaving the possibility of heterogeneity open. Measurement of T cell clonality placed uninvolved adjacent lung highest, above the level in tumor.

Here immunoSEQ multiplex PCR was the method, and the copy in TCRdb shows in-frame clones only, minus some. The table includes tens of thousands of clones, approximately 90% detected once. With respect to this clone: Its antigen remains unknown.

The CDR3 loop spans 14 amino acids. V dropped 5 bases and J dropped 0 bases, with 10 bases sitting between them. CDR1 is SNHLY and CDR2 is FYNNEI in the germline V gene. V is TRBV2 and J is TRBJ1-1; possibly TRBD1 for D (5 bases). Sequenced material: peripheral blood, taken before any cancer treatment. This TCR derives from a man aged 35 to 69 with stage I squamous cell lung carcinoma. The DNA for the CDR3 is TGTGCCAGCAGTATCACAGGCCTGAACACTGAAGCTTTCTTT. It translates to CASSITGLNTEAFF.